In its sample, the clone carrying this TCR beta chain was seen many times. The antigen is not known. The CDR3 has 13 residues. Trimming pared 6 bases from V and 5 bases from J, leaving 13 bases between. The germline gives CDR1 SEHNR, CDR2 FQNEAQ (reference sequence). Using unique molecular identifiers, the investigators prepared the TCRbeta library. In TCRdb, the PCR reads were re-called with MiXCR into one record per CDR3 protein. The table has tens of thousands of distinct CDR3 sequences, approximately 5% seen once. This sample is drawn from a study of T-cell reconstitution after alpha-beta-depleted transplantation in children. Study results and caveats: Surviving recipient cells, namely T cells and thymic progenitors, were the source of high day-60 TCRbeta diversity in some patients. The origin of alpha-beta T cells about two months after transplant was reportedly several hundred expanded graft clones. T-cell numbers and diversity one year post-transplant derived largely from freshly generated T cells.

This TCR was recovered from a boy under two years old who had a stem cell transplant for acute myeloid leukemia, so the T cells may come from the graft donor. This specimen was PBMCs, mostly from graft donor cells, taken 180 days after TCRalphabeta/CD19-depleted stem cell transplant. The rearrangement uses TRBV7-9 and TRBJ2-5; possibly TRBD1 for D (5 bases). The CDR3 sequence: CASSYRGMETQYF. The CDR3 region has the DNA TGTGCCAGCAGTTATAGGGGTATGGAGACCCAGTACTTC.